The 19 T cell receptor beta chains below were found in one sample sequenced in a study of Ad26.COV2.S vaccination and SARS-CoV-2 variants. TCRdb keeps only in-frame clones here, not all; method: immunoSEQ multiplex PCR. The top ten clones hold 1.5% to 2% of a sample with approximately 460,000 clones, 89% of them seen once. The treatment was: some 20 received Ad26.COV2.S at low or high dose, single or two shots; about 5 received placebo; per-sample allocation not given. Repertoires come from day 63 after the first vaccine or placebo injection. The sample was peripheral blood, taken in a trial of Ad26.COV2.S vaccine versus placebo. The receptors were sampled from a person between 18 and 65 years old who received the Ad26.COV2.S COVID-19 vaccine or a placebo.

This chain joins TRBV6-5 and TRBJ2-7; D possibly corresponds to TRBD1 (5 bases). The germline CDR1 and CDR2 sequences are MNHEY and SVGAGI. The CDR3 covers 12 residues. Trimming took 6 bases from V and 12 from J, leaving 18 bases between them. Here the CDR3 reads CASSQTAMGLYF. The CDR3 DNA reads TGTGCCAGCAGCCAGACAGCTATGGGTTTGTACTTC.

The V call is TRBV24-1, the J call TRBJ1-2; tentative D call: TRBD1 (5 bases). This CDR3 region has 15 residues. The V end lost 3 bases, the J end lost 0 bases, and 10 bases lay between the germline ends. Germline V gene data show CDR1 as KGHDR and CDR2 as SFDVKD. DNA for the CDR3: TGTGCCACCAGTGATCGGGACGGGGCTAACTATGGCTACACCTTC. Its translation is CATSDRDGANYGYTF.

The chain uses TRBV6-5 and TRBJ2-1; 14 bases agree with TRBD2. The CDR3 consists of 15 residues. V shed 4 bases, J shed 9 bases, and the junction held 5 bases outside the gene matches. Germline CDR1 MNHEY, CDR2 SVGAGI. The CDR3 DNA sequence: TGTGCCAGCAGTTCGACTAGCGGGGGGGCGGGTGAGCAGTTCTTC. Protein product: CASSSTSGGAGEQFF.

This clone was observed many times. This chain joins TRBV4-3 and TRBJ1-1; 11 bases align to TRBD1. V was pared by 3 bases and J by 4 bases, with 7 bases of the junction left unmatched. CDR1 is LGHNA, CDR2 YSLEER, per germline. The CDR3 contains 16 residues. The CDR3 loop is CASSQRTGTGGTEAFF. The DNA of the CDR3 is TGCGCCAGCAGCCAGAGGACCGGGACAGGGGGCACTGAAGCTTTCTTT.

This chain connects TRBV3-1 (or the pseudogene TRBV3-2) to TRBJ1-2; 7 bases map to TRBD1. This CDR3 contains 15 residues. The germline V gene encodes CDR1 LGHDT and CDR2 YNNKEL (reference sequence). The V and J ends lost 3 bases and 3 bases, in that order; junction bases with no gene match: 7. The CDR3, as DNA: TGTGCCAGCAGCCAGCTACTGGGGACAGACTATGGCTACACCTTC. This translates into CASSQLLGTDYGYTF.

As to this clone: Within the sample, other DNA sequences also encode this same CDR3. The J gene is TRBJ2-5, the V gene TRBV28; D is undetermined. Germline CDR1 and CDR2: MDHEN and SYDVKM. Trimming shortened V by 1 base and J by 5 bases, and 5 bases separated the two germline ends. The CDR3 has 12 residues. CDR3: CASSLLRETQYF. CDR3 DNA sequence: TGTGCCAGCAGTTTATTGAGGGAGACCCAGTACTTC.

The chain combines TRBV6-5 with TRBJ2-7, with 7 bases identical to TRBD2. Germline lookup yields CDR1 MNHEY and CDR2 SVGAGI. The CDR3 totals 12 residues. The J segment lost 4 bases and the V segment lost 7 bases, leaving 4 bases of the junction unmatched. CDR3: CASNGGGYEQYF. The CDR3 bases are TGTGCCAGCAATGGGGGGGGGTACGAGCAGTACTTC.

In its sample, this clone was seen once. The rearrangement joins TRBV5-1 to TRBJ1-2; D ambiguous. Germline-derived CDR1 and CDR2 are SGHRS and YFSETQ. Trimming removed 0 bases from V and 6 bases from J, with 9 bases in between. CDR3 length: 13 amino acids. The CDR3, as DNA: TGCGCCAGCAGCTTGGACGACAACCATGGCTACACCTTC. As protein: CASSLDDNHGYTF.

The rearrangement uses TRBV25-1 and TRBJ2-1; 11 nucleotides align to TRBD2. CDR3 length equals 15 residues. Germline-derived CDR1 and CDR2 are MGHDK and SYGVNS. V gave up 2 bases and J gave up 5 bases; unmatched junction bases: 2. The CDR3, as DNA: TGTGCCAGCAGTGAACTAGCGGGGGGAAACAATGAGCAGTTCTTC. This translates into CASSELAGGNNEQFF.

The V and J genes are TRBV10-2 and TRBJ1-5; D is unclear. The CDR3 sequence is 13 residues long. V was trimmed by 1 base and J by 5 bases, leaving 6 bases between them. Looked up from germline, CDR1 is WSHSY and CDR2 is SAAADI. CDR3 region: CASSEYQDQPQHF. The CDR3 DNA reads TGCGCCAGCAGTGAGTATCAGGATCAGCCCCAGCATTTT.

The V gene is TRBV5-4, the J gene TRBJ2-5; D perhaps matches TRBD1 (5 bases). Trimming shortened V by 4 bases and J by 5 bases, and 18 bases separated the two germline ends. This CDR3 is 15 amino acids long. Germline V gene data show CDR1 as SGHNT and CDR2 as YYREEE (reference sequence). In nucleotides, the CDR3 is TGTGCCAGCAGCCAAGACAGCCCAGCTAGGGAGACCCAGTACTTC. Translated: CASSQDSPARETQYF. The full variable domain, rest sourced from reference TRBV5-4 and TRBJ2-5, is ETGVTQSPTHLIKTRGQQVTLRCSSQSGHNTVSWYQQALGQGPQFIFQYYREEENGRGNFPPRFSGLQFPNYSSELNVNALELDDSALYLCASSQDSPARETQYFGPGTRLLVL.

The chain is built from TRBV27 and TRBJ2-7, with TRBD2 identical over 8 bases. Per germline, CDR1 MNHEY and CDR2 SMNVEV (reference sequence). The V and J ends lost 2 bases and 1 base, in that order; junction bases with no gene match: 4. The CDR3 has 15 residues. CDR3 sequence: CASSLESSGSYEQYF. In nucleotides, the CDR3 is TGTGCCAGCAGTTTAGAGTCTAGCGGGTCCTACGAGCAGTACTTC.

The genes are TRBV30 and TRBJ2-5, with no clear D. V was cut by 0 bases and J by 5 bases, with 10 bases left in between. Germline CDR1 is GTSNPN and CDR2 is SVGIG (reference sequence). The CDR3 extends over 13 amino acids. The CDR3 DNA reads as TGTGCCTGGAGTGTACGTGTTGGGGAGACCCAGTACTTC. Residues: CAWSVRVGETQYF.

The CDR3 nucleotides read TGTGCCAGCAGTGAAACCGTAGAGACCCAGTACTTC. Translating it yields CASSETVETQYF. The chain carries TRBV2 and TRBJ2-5; D is unclear. The germline V gene has CDR1 SNHLY and CDR2 FYNNEI. Trimming removed 2 bases from V and 4 bases from J, with 5 bases in between. The CDR3 is made up of 12 amino acids.

The chain employs TRBV9 and TRBJ2-7; TRBD1 agrees at 9 bases. The length of the CDR3 is 14 residues. J was trimmed by 7 bases and V by 4 bases; bases with no gene match: 9. CDR1 and CDR2 (germline): SGDLS, YYNGEE. CDR3 nucleotide sequence: TGTGCCAGCAGCCCTCGGGACAGGGTGGAAGAGCAGTACTTC. This sequence encodes CASSPRDRVEEQYF. Based on the CDR3 plus reference TRBV9 and TRBJ2-7, the full variable domain is DSGVTQTPKHLITATGQRVTLRCSPRSGDLSVYWYQQSLDQGLQFLIQYYNGEERAKGNILERFSAQQFPDLHSELNLSSLELGDSALYFCASSPRDRVEEQYFGPGTRLTVT.

The gene calls are TRBV12-3 or TRBV12-4 and TRBJ1-1; D may be TRBD1 (6 bases). The V end was cut by 3 bases, the J end by 5 bases, with 10 bases between. The CDR3 spans 13 residues. The CDR3 bases are TGTGCCAGCAGTTTTACAGGGTTGACTGAAGCTTTCTTT. This encodes CASSFTGLTEAFF.

The gene calls are TRBV4-2 and TRBJ2-7, with D unclear. Germline-derived CDR1 and CDR2 are LGHNA and YNFKEQ. V was clipped by 0 bases and J by 5 bases, with 8 bases between them. The CDR3 length is 13 residues. In DNA, the CDR3 is TGTGCCAGCAGCCAAGACAGGCCGGACGAGCAGTACTTC. It yields the protein CASSQDRPDEQYF.

The chain joins TRBV6-5 to TRBJ2-7; D may be TRBD1 (6 bases). V was trimmed by 4 bases and J by 5 bases, leaving 15 bases between them. The CDR3 sequence is 14 residues long. Germline loops: CDR1 MNHEY, CDR2 SVGAGI. The CDR3 sequence: CASSLQQGRHEQYF. The CDR3 DNA sequence: TGTGCCAGCAGTTTGCAACAGGGTCGGCACGAGCAGTACTTC.

The chain carries TRBV11-2 and TRBJ2-3, with a weak D call TRBD2 (6 bases). Germline V gene sequence: CDR1 SGHAT, CDR2 FQNNGV. V lost 3 bases and J 2 bases, leaving 12 bases between the germline ends. This CDR3 is 15 amino acids long. CDR3 residues: CASSFGVAATDTQYF. The DNA of the CDR3 is TGTGCCAGCAGCTTCGGGGTAGCGGCCACAGATACGCAGTATTTT. The full variable domain, completed using reference TRBV11-2 and TRBJ2-3, is EAGVAQSPRYKIIEKRQSVAFWCNPISGHATLYWYQQILGQGPKLLIQFQNNGVVDDSQLPKDRFSAERLKGVDSTLKIQPAKLEDSAVYLCASSFGVAATDTQYFGPGTRLTVL.